This T cell receptor beta chain was identified in a study of cytomegalovirus exposure and HLA in healthy donors. General study results and limits: The TCR clusters that emerged in the first cohort tended, a later analysis found, to co-occur in the 110 or so validation repertoires.

The method was immunoSEQ multiplex PCR; TCRdb's version includes in-frame clones alone and lacks a portion of them. The sample has roughly 100,000 clones; around 83% are singletons. Remarks on this clone: The antigen is not known.

The CDR3 loop spans 13 amino acids. Germline V lookup: CDR1 SGHKS, CDR2 YYEKEE (reference sequence). V was cut by 4 bases and J by 1 base, with 6 bases left in between. The chain recombines TRBV5-5 with TRBJ1-3; D not certain. Sequenced: PBMCs. This sequence originates from a woman aged 18 to 35 in good health and CMV-seropositive. The CDR3 spells CASSPNSGNTIYF. Written as DNA, the CDR3 is TGTGCCAGCAGCCCCAATTCTGGAAACACCATATATTTT.